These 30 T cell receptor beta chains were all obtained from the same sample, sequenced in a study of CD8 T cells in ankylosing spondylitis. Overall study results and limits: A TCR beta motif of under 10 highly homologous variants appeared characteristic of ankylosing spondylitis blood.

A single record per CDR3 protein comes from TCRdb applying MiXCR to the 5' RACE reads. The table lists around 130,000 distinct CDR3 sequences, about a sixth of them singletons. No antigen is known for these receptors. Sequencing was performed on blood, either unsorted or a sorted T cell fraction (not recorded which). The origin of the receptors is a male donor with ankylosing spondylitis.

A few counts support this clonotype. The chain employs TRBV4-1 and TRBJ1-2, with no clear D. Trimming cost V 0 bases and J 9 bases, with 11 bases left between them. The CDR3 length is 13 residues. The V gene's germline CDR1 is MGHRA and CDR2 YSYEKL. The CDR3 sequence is CASSQDLAASYTF. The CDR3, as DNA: TGCGCCAGCAGCCAAGATTTGGCTGCGAGCTACACCTTC.

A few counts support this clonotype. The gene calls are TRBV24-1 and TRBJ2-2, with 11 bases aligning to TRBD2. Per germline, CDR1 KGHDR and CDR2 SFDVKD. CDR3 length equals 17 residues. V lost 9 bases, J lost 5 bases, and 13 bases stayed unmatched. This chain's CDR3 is CATYRITSGSHTGELFF. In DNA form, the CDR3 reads TGTGCCACCTATCGCATAACTAGCGGGAGTCATACCGGGGAGCTGTTTTTT.

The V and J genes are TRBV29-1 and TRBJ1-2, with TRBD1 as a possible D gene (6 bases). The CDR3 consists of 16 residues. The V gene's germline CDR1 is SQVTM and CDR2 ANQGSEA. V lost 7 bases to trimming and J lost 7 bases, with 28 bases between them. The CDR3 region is CSAEGGGKEWLTGYTF. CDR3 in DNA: TGCAGCGCCGAGGGAGGGGGAAAAGAATGGCTTACTGGCTACACCTTC.

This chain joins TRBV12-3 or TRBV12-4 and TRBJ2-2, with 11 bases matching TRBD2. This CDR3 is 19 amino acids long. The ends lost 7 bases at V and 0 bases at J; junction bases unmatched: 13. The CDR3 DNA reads TGTGCCAGCAAGACTGGGACTAGCGGCCCGTTCGCGAACACCGGGGAGCTGTTTTTT. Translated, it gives CASKTGTSGPFANTGELFF.

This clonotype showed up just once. CDR3 coding DNA: TGTGCCAGCAGTTACTCTAGCGGGAGTCGCCGCGAGCAGTACTTC. This encodes CASSYSSGSRREQYF. The J gene is TRBJ2-7, the V gene TRBV6-5; the match to TRBD2 covers 9 bases. Trimming cost V 0 bases and J 6 bases; bases outside gene matches: 6. The CDR3 totals 15 residues. Germline CDR1 and CDR2: MNHEY and SVGAGI.

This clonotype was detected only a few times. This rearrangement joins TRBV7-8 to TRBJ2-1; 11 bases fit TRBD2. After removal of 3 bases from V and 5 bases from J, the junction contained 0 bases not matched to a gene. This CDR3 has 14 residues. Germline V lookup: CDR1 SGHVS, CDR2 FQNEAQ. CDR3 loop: CASSLTSGNNEQFF. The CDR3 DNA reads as TGTGCCAGCAGCTTGACTAGCGGGAACAATGAGCAGTTCTTC.

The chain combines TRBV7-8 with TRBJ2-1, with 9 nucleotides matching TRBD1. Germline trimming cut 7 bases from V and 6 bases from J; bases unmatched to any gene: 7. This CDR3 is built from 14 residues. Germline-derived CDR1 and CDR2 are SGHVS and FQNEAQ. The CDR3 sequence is CASIQDRGGNEQFF. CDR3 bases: TGTGCCAGCATCCAGGACAGGGGCGGCAATGAGCAGTTCTTC.

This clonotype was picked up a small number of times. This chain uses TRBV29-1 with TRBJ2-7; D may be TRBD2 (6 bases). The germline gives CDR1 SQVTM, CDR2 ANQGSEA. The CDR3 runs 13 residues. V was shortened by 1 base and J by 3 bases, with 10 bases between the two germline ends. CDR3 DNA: TGCAGCGTTGAAGCTAGCGATGACTACGAGCAGTACTTC. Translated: CSVEASDDYEQYF.

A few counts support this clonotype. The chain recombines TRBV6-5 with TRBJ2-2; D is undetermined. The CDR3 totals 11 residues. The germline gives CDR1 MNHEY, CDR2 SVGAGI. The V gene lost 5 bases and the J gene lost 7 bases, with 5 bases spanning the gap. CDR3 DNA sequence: TGTGCCAGCAGTGTGAGCGGGGAGCTGTTTTTT. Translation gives CASSVSGELFF.

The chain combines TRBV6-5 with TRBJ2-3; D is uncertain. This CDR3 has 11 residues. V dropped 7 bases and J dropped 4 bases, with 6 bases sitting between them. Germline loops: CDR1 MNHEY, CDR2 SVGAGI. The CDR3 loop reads CASKAADTQYF. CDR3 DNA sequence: TGTGCCAGCAAGGCAGCAGATACGCAGTATTTT.

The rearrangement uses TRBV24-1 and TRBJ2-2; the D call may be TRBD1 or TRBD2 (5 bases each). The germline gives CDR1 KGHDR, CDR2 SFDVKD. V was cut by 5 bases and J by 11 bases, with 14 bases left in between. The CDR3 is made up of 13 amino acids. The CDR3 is CATSAISGAELFF. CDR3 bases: TGTGCCACCAGTGCCATTTCCGGGGCCGAGCTGTTTTTT.

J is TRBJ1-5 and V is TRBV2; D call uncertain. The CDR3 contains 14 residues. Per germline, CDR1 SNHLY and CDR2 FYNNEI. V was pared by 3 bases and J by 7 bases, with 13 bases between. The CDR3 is CASSEQQFKQPQHF. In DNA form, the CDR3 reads TGTGCCAGCAGTGAGCAACAGTTTAAACAGCCCCAGCATTTT.

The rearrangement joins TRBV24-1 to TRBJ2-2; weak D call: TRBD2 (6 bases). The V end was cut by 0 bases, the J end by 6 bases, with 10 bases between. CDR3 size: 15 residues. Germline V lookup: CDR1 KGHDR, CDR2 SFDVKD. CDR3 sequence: CATSDLGGSPGELFF. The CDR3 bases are TGTGCCACCAGTGATTTGGGAGGGAGCCCCGGGGAGCTGTTTTTT.

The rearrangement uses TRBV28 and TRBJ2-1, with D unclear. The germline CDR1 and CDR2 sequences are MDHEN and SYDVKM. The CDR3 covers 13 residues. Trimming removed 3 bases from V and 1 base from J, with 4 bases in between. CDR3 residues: CASSFRSYNEQFF. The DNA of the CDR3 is TGTGCCAGCAGTTTCCGGTCCTACAATGAGCAGTTCTTC.

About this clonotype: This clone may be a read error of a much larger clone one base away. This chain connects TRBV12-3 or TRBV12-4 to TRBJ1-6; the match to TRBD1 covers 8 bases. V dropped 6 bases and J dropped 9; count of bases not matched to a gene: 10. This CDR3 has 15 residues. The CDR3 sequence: CASSYDGTGGSPLHF. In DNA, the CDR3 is TGTGCCAGCAGCTATGATGGGACAGGCGGTTCACCCCTCCACTTT.

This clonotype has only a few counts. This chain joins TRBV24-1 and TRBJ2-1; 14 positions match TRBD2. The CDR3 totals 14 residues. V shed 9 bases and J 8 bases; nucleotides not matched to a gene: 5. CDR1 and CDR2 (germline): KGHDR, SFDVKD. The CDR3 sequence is CATGGLAGAHEQFF. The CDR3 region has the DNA TGTGCCACCGGGGGACTAGCGGGAGCCCATGAGCAGTTCTTC.

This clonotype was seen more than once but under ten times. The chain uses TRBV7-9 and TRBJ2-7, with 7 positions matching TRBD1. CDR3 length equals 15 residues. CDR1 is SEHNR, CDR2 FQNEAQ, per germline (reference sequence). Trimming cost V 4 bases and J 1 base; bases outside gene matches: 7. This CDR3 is CASSSSGQKSYEQYF. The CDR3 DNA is TGTGCCAGCAGCTCCTCGGGACAGAAGTCCTACGAGCAGTACTTC.

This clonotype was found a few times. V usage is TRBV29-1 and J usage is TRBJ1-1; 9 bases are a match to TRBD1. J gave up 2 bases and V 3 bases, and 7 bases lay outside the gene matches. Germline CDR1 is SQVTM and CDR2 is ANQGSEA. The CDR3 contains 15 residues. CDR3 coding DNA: TGCAGCGTTGACGGGACAGGGAGTTTCAACACTGAAGCTTTCTTT. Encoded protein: CSVDGTGSFNTEAFF.

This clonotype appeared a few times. The CDR3 coding sequence is TGCGCCAGCAGCTTCCGGGGAGGATACGAGCAGTACTTC. Protein product: CASSFRGGYEQYF. This chain connects TRBV5-1 to TRBJ2-7; weak D call: TRBD2 (6 bases). Germline V gene sequence: CDR1 SGHRS, CDR2 YFSETQ. CDR3 length: 13 residues. The ends were cut back, 2 bases at V and 4 bases at J, with 10 bases in the middle.

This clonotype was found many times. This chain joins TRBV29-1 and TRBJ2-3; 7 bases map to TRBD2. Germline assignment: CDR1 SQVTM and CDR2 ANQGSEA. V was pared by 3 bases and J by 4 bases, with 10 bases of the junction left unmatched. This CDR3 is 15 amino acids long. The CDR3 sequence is CSVDGFGRPADTQYF. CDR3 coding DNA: TGCAGCGTTGACGGTTTCGGGAGGCCGGCAGATACGCAGTATTTT.

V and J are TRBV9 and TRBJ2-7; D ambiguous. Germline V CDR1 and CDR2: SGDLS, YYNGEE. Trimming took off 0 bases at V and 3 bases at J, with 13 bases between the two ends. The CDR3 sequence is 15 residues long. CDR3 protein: CASSVAPAQSYEQYF. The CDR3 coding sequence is TGTGCCAGCAGCGTAGCTCCAGCACAGAGCTACGAGCAGTACTTC. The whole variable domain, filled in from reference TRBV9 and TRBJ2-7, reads DSGVTQTPKHLITATGQRVTLRCSPRSGDLSVYWYQQSLDQGLQFLIQYYNGEERAKGNILERFSAQQFPDLHSELNLSSLELGDSALYFCASSVAPAQSYEQYFGPGTRLTVT.

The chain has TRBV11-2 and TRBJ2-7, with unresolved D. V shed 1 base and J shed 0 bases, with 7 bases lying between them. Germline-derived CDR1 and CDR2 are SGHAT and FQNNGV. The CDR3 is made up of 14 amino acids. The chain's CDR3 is CASSLAPSSYEQYF. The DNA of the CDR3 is TGTGCCAGCAGCTTAGCCCCTAGCTCCTACGAGCAGTACTTC.

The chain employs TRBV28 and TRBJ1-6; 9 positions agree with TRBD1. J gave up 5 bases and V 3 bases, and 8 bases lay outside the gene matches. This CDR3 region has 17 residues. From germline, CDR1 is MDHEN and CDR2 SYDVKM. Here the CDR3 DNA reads TGTGCCAGCAGTTTCCCCGGACAGGGGTTTGATAATTCACCCCTCCACTTT. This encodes CASSFPGQGFDNSPLHF.

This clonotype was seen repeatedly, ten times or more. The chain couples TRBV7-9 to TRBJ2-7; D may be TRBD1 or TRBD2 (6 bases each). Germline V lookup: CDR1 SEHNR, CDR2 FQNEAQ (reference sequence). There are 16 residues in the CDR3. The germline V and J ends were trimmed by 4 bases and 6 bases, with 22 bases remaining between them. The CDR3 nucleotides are TGTGCCAGCAGCTCTAAGGGAGGACAGCATTTCGTCGAGCAGTACTTC. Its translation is CASSSKGGQHFVEQYF.

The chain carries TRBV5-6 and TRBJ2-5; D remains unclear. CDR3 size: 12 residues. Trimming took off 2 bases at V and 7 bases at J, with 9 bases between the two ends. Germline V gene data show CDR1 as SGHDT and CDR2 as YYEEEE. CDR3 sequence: CASSFGRGTQYF. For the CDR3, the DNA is TGTGCCAGCAGCTTTGGTCGAGGGACCCAGTACTTC.

The chain's CDR3 is CASNSPSALVRGPGTEAFF. DNA for the CDR3: TGTGCCAGTAACTCTCCCTCAGCTTTGGTTCGGGGGCCAGGGACTGAAGCTTTCTTT. This chain joins TRBV7-8 and TRBJ1-1; possible D gene TRBD1, 6 bases. The CDR3 runs to 19 residues. V lost 9 bases and J 5 bases, leaving 34 bases between the germline ends. Germline CDR1 and CDR2: SGHVS and FQNEAQ.

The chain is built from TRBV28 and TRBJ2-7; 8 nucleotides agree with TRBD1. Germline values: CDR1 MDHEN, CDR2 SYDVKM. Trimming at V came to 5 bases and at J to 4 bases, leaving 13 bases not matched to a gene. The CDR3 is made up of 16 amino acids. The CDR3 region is CASSPYPGTGNYEQYF. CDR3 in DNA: TGTGCCAGCAGTCCTTACCCCGGGACAGGAAATTACGAGCAGTACTTC.

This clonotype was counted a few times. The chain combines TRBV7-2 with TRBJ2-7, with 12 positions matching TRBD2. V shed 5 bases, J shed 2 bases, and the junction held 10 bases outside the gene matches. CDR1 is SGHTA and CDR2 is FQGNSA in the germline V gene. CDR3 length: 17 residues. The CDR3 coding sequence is TGTGCCAGCAGCCCCCGACTAGCGGGAGTCACTCCCTACGAGCAGTACTTC. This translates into CASSPRLAGVTPYEQYF.

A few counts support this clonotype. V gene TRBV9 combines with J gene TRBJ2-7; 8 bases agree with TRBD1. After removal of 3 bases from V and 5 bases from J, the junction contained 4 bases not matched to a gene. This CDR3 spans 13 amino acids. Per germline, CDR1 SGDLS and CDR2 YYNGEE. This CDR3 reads CASSASGGNEQYF. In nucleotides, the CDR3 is TGTGCCAGCAGCGCATCAGGGGGCAACGAGCAGTACTTC.

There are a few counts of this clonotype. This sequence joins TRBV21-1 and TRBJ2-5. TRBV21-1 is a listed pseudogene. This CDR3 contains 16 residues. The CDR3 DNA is TGTGCCAGCAGCAAAAATTTGACGGAGACCCAAGAGCCCCAGTACTTC. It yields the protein CASSKNLTETQEPQYF.